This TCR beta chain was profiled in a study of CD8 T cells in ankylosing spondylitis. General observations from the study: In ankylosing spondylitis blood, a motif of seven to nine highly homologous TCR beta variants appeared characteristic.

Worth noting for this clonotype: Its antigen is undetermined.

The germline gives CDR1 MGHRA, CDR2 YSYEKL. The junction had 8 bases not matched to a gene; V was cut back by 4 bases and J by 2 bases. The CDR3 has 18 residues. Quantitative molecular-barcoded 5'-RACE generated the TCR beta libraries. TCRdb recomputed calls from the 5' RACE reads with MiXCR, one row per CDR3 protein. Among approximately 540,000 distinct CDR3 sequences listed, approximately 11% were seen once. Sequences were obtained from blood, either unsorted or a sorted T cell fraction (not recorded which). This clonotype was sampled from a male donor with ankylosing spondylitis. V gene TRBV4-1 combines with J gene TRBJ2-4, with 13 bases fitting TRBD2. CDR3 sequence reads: CASSPGLAGVRSKNIQYF. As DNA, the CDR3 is TGCGCCAGCAGCCCCGGACTAGCGGGAGTTCGATCCAAAAACATTCAGTACTTC.